The sequence of this TCR beta chain was determined in a study of T cell clonality in common variable immunodeficiency. The data were produced by immunoSEQ multiplex PCR, yet TCRdb's version contains in-frame clones alone and is incomplete. The data show approximately 57,000 clones, with none appearing a single time. CDR3 length equals 13 residues. From germline, CDR1 is SGHDT and CDR2 YYEEEE. General study results and limits: Fewer deletions and N-nucleotide insertions were reportedly seen in common variable immunodeficiency TCR beta sequences. CVID subjects shared fewer TCRbeta clones than healthy controls did.

Many counts were recorded for this clone. Its antigen is not identified. The CDR3 end lies 3 residues beyond the end of the read and is filled in from the germline J gene. This rearrangement joins TRBV5-6 to TRBJ1-2, with TRBD1 matching over 9 bases. What was sequenced was peripheral blood mononuclear cells. The receptor was derived from a person aged 18 to 70 in good health. CDR3 amino acids: CASSRTGAGGYTF. The CDR3 DNA, read in part, is TGTGCCAGCAGCCGGACAGGGGCCGGCGGC.